This T cell receptor beta chain came from a study of radiation and T cells in renal cell carcinoma. Study-level information: Nephrectomy followed 15 Gy stereotactic body radiation by 4 weeks.

Method: immunoSEQ multiplex PCR; TCRdb's copy keeps in-frame clones and lacks some. The sample records about 95,000 clones, approximately 86% being singletons. Study-wide points: In blood, top tumor clones expanded by 2 weeks, shrinking by 4.

The CDR3 consists of 16 residues. Per germline, CDR1 SEHNR and CDR2 FQNEAQ (reference sequence). Trimming cost V 5 bases and J 2 bases, with 18 bases left between them. Notes on this clone: The antigen is undetermined.

Time point of the sample: baseline pretreatment blood. Treatment indicated: 15 Gy SBRT to primary tumor, nephrectomy 4 weeks later. Radiation-treated patients gave blood at baseline, week 2 and week 4. The patient's renal cell carcinoma had clear cell pathology. The chain carries TRBV7-9 and TRBJ1-1, with D possibly being TRBD1 (6 bases). This sequence was found in a man aged 50 to 59 with renal cell carcinoma. The sample was blood, taken from a patient whose treatment included radiotherapy and nephrectomy. For the CDR3, the DNA is TGTGCCAGCAGCCCGCATATAGACAGGCCCAACACTGAAGCTTTCTTT. This codes for CASSPHIDRPNTEAFF.